The 25 T cell receptor beta chains reported below all come from one sample, sequenced in a study of blood T cell repertoires in COVID-19 (dated by TCRdb to the early 2020s). The library was produced with the immunoSEQ multiplex PCR assay. In its TCRdb copy, this immuneACCESS table keeps in-frame sequences only and misses some clones. Where compared with another copy, unresolved V genes explain less than half of these, and the others have no known cause. This sample has about 250,000 clones in its table, and around 83% of those were observed once. Around 8.9% of the sample is taken by the ten largest. Sequencing was carried out using peripheral blood. The receptors come from a man between 40 and 49 years old with active or convalescent COVID-19.

The chain carries TRBV10-3 and TRBJ1-2, with 9 bases identical to TRBD1. CDR1 is ENHRY, CDR2 SYGVKD, per germline. The CDR3 runs 14 residues. The J segment lost 9 bases and the V segment lost 8 bases, leaving 13 bases of the junction unmatched. Here the CDR3 DNA reads TGTGCCATCGTGCGGGACAGGGCGGCCGGGCGCTACACCTTC. Translation: CAIVRDRAAGRYTF.

This clone was observed a handful of times. The chain couples TRBV29-1 to TRBJ1-1; D perhaps matches TRBD1 (5 bases). The CDR3 runs to 13 residues. V lost 6 bases and J 1 base, leaving 12 bases between the germline ends. The germline gives CDR1 SQVTM, CDR2 ANQGSEA. In DNA, the CDR3 is TGCAGCGTCCGGGGGGATTGGAACACTGAAGCTTTCTTT. Protein sequence: CSVRGDWNTEAFF.

As to this clone: Different DNA sequences within this sample yield the same CDR3. The chain combines TRBV12-3 or TRBV12-4 with TRBJ1-2, with D perhaps matching TRBD1 (5 bases). This CDR3 has 12 amino acids. Between the trimmed V and J ends, which lost 5 bases and 4 bases, there was a span of 8 bases. In DNA form, the CDR3 reads TGTGCCAGCAGTAGAGACAGCTATGGCTACACCTTC. It translates to CASSRDSYGYTF.

This clone is a singleton in its sample. The V call is TRBV10-3, the J call TRBJ1-2, with D perhaps matching TRBD1 (5 bases). This CDR3 comprises 13 residues. Trimming removed 4 bases at V and 7 bases at J, with 13 bases between. Per germline, CDR1 ENHRY and CDR2 SYGVKD. CDR3 nucleotides: TGTGCCATCAGTGTGGTAGGGGTCTCTGGCTACACCTTC. It translates to CAISVVGVSGYTF.

The chain employs TRBV7-9 and TRBJ2-3, with 9 nucleotides matching TRBD1. The CDR3 runs 17 residues. CDR1 is SEHNR, CDR2 FQNEAQ, per germline (reference sequence). The ends lost 4 bases at V and 4 bases at J; junction bases unmatched: 12. CDR3 sequence (DNA): TGTGCCAGCAGCTCATTGACCGGGACAGGGATTGCAGATACGCAGTATTTT. Its protein is CASSSLTGTGIADTQYF.

This chain connects TRBV24-1 to TRBJ2-1; TRBD2 aligns across 10 bases. Trimming took 4 bases from V and 5 from J; bases not matched to a gene: 4. CDR1 and CDR2 (germline): KGHDR, SFDVKD. The CDR3 loop spans 15 amino acids. The CDR3 DNA reads as TGTGCCACCAGTGACCTAGCGGGAGTGGACAATGAGCAGTTCTTC. Encoded protein: CATSDLAGVDNEQFF.

The chain joins TRBV28 to TRBJ1-5, with 7 nucleotides matching TRBD1. CDR1 is MDHEN, CDR2 SYDVKM, per germline. The V segment lost 6 bases and the J segment 3 bases; nucleotides outside the gene matches: 8. CDR3 length: 15 residues. The CDR3 DNA reads as TGTGCCAGCAGCTTGACAGGGCTTTACAATCAGCCCCAGCATTTT. Translation: CASSLTGLYNQPQHF.

V and J are TRBV19 and TRBJ1-5; 7 nucleotides agree with TRBD1. Germline V lookup: CDR1 LNHDA, CDR2 SQIVND (reference sequence). The V gene end was trimmed by 5 bases and the J gene end by 0 bases; junction bases not matched to a gene: 7. The CDR3 is made up of 16 amino acids. The CDR3 DNA reads as TGTGCCAGTAGTTCCCGGACAGGAACTAGCAATCAGCCCCAGCATTTT. Translated: CASSSRTGTSNQPQHF.

The chain joins TRBV27 to TRBJ2-7; D is perhaps TRBD1 (5 bases). Germline CDR1 is MNHEY and CDR2 is SMNVEV (reference sequence). V lost 8 bases, J lost 0 bases, and 14 bases lay in between. The CDR3 spans 14 residues. The CDR3 nucleotides are TGTGCCAGCGTGGAGCCCCAGGGCTCCTACGAGCAGTACTTC. Translated: CASVEPQGSYEQYF.

The CDR3 sequence: CASSLFEDQPQHF. CDR3 coding DNA: TGTGCCAGCAGCTTATTTGAGGATCAGCCCCAGCATTTT. The chain employs TRBV7-9 and TRBJ1-5; D gene uncertain. There are 13 residues in the CDR3. Trimming cost V 2 bases and J 5 bases, with 7 bases left between them. From germline, CDR1 is SEHNR and CDR2 FQNEAQ (reference sequence).

The rearrangement uses TRBV4-1 and TRBJ2-7; D is ambiguous. The CDR3 is 16 residues long. Per the germline V gene, CDR1 is MGHRA and CDR2 is YSYEKL. V lost 3 bases to trimming and J lost 5 bases, with 20 bases between them. The CDR3 here is CASSHFDSPGWDEQYF. The CDR3 DNA reads TGCGCCAGCAGCCATTTTGACTCTCCCGGGTGGGACGAGCAGTACTTC.

The CDR3 DNA reads as TGCGCCAGCAGCCAGTCTCGGGCGGGGACCTACGAGCAGTACTTC. It specifies CASSQSRAGTYEQYF. The V gene is TRBV4-3, the J gene TRBJ2-7, with D perhaps TRBD2 (6 bases). The V and J ends lost 3 bases and 2 bases respectively, with 14 bases between them. The CDR3 loop spans 15 amino acids. Germline loops: CDR1 LGHNA, CDR2 YSLEER.

The rearrangement links TRBV4-2 to TRBJ2-1; no firm D call. Between the trimmed V and J ends, which lost 0 bases and 4 bases, there was a span of 4 bases. The CDR3 extends over 13 amino acids. Germline CDR1 LGHNA, CDR2 YNFKEQ. In DNA, the CDR3 is TGTGCCAGCAGCCAAGATACATACAATGAGCAGTTCTTC. Protein product: CASSQDTYNEQFF.

J is TRBJ1-5 and V is TRBV15; D is unclear. V shed 2 bases and J shed 3 bases, with 2 bases lying between them. Germline assignment: CDR1 LNHNV and CDR2 YYDKDF (reference sequence). The CDR3 extends over 12 amino acids. This CDR3 is CATSRYNQPQHF. The CDR3 DNA reads TGTGCCACCAGCAGATACAATCAGCCCCAGCATTTT.

J is TRBJ2-4 and V is TRBV13, with a tentative D call TRBD1 (5 bases). V was trimmed by 10 bases and J by 1 base, leaving 14 bases between them. The CDR3 covers 14 residues. The germline gives CDR1 PRHDT, CDR2 FYEKMQ (reference sequence). In DNA, the CDR3 is TGTGCCATGCCAACCAGGGTGGCCAAAAACATTCAGTACTTC. This gives the protein CAMPTRVAKNIQYF.

The chain employs TRBV21-1 and TRBJ1-1; TRBD1, the table's D call, was not compared with the DNA. TRBV21-1 has pseudogene status. The CDR3 spans 17 residues. In DNA, the CDR3 is TGTGCCAGCAGCACCTGGGGGGTTGGACAGGGGGACACTGAAGCTTTCTTT. It codes for CASSTWGVGQGDTEAFF.

In its sample, this clone was seen once. This rearrangement joins TRBV6-5 to TRBJ1-3, with 9 bases that match TRBD1. Germline V gives CDR1 MNHEY, CDR2 SVGAGI. V dropped 2 bases and J dropped 0; count of bases not matched to a gene: 2. This CDR3 has 16 amino acids. The CDR3 coding sequence is TGTGCCAGCAGTTACACGACAGGGGGCTCTGGAAACACCATATATTTT. Translated, it gives CASSYTTGGSGNTIYF.

V gene TRBV28 combines with J gene TRBJ2-7, with 8 bases that match TRBD2. In germline, CDR1 is MDHEN, CDR2 SYDVKM. The V gene end was trimmed by 6 bases and the J gene end by 3 bases; junction bases not matched to a gene: 13. The CDR3 runs to 16 residues. The CDR3 here is CASRTVNGGAYYEQYF. CDR3 sequence (DNA): TGTGCCAGCAGGACTGTTAACGGGGGGGCCTACTACGAGCAGTACTTC. The full variable domain, rest sourced from reference TRBV28 and TRBJ2-7, is DVKVTQSSRYLVKRTGEKVFLECVQDMDHENMFWYRQDPGLGLRLIYFSYDVKMKEKGDIPEGYSVSREKKERFSLILESASTNQTSMYLCASRTVNGGAYYEQYFGPGTRLTVT.

This chain connects TRBV7-9 to TRBJ1-4, with D unclear. This CDR3 contains 14 residues. The germline V and J ends were trimmed by 5 bases and 8 bases, with 15 bases remaining between them. CDR1 is SEHNR and CDR2 is FQNEAQ in the germline V gene (reference sequence). CDR3 DNA sequence: TGTGCCAGCAGCCCGATCCATGAGTGGGAAAAACTGTTTTTT. As protein: CASSPIHEWEKLFF.

The chain has TRBV5-4 and TRBJ1-2; 9 nucleotides agree with TRBD1. CDR1 SGHNT and CDR2 YYREEE come from the germline V gene (reference sequence). Germline trimming cut 5 bases from V and 8 bases from J; bases unmatched to any gene: 7. This CDR3 is 13 amino acids long. This CDR3 is CASSLQGAGGYTF. CDR3 in DNA: TGTGCCAGCAGTCTACAGGGGGCGGGGGGCTACACCTTC.

The CDR3 spells CASSRDRLGYTF. Written as DNA, the CDR3 is TGTGCCAGCAGCCGCGACAGGCTCGGCTACACCTTC. The chain carries TRBV6-5 and TRBJ1-2; D is perhaps TRBD1 (6 bases). With 6 bases removed from V and 8 bases from J, the gap between germline ends came to 13 bases. CDR1 and CDR2 from the germline V gene are MNHEY and SVGAGI. CDR3 length: 12 amino acids.

V and J are TRBV25-1 and TRBJ1-2; D gene ambiguous. The CDR3 covers 13 residues. CDR1 is MGHDK and CDR2 is SYGVNS in the germline V gene. V gave up 3 bases and J gave up 2 bases, with 7 bases separating them. The CDR3 region is CASSDRENYGYTF. The CDR3 nucleotides read TGTGCCAGCAGTGATAGAGAGAACTATGGCTACACCTTC.

V and J are TRBV19 and TRBJ1-5; 7 bases align to TRBD1. The CDR3 covers 18 residues. Germline V CDR1 and CDR2: LNHDA, SQIVND (reference sequence). V trimming: 4 bases; J trimming: 0 bases; junction bases outside the gene matches: 12. CDR3 in amino acids: CASSTGRGTAYSNQPQHF. The CDR3 bases are TGTGCCAGTAGTACAGGGAGAGGGACAGCTTATAGCAATCAGCCCCAGCATTTT.

This chain joins TRBV18 and TRBJ2-2; TRBD2 agrees at 9 bases. The ends lost 1 base at V and 1 base at J; junction bases unmatched: 13. CDR1 is KGHSH, CDR2 LQKENI, per germline. CDR3 length equals 20 residues. CDR3 DNA sequence: TGTGCCAGCTCACCACTTCTGGGGACTAGCTCGCTCCGGAACACCGGGGAGCTGTTTTTT. Translation gives CASSPLLGTSSLRNTGELFF.

The V call is TRBV10-1, the J call TRBJ2-3; TRBD2 aligns across 9 bases. The V gene's germline CDR1 is WNHNN and CDR2 SYGVQD (reference sequence). With 2 bases clipped from V and 6 bases from J, the junction kept 3 bases outside the gene matches. The CDR3 has 14 residues. The CDR3: CASSEGLARDTQYF. The CDR3, as DNA: TGCGCCAGCAGTGAGGGACTAGCGAGGGATACGCAGTATTTT.